This T cell receptor (beta chain) was captured by sequencing in a study of T-cell memory formation after mild COVID-19. Using its own MiXCR run on the 5' RACE reads, TCRdb lists one record per CDR3 protein. The sample records roughly 550,000 distinct CDR3 sequences, around 21% being singletons. The germline CDR1 and CDR2 sequences are SGHAT and FQNNGV. The CDR3 runs 13 residues. V was pared by 0 bases and J by 3 bases, with 6 bases between. The sequencing sample was made of PBMCs or a T cell subset sorted from them (not recorded which). The receptor was derived from an adult woman who had mild COVID-19 (a few samples of this study predate the infection). Cell type and time point are not known. This rearrangement joins TRBV11-2 to TRBJ2-7; D gene unclear. CDR3 amino acids: CASSLDYYYEQYF. The CDR3 coding sequence is TGTGCCAGCAGCTTAGACTACTACTACGAGCAGTACTTC. Looking up the rest from reference TRBV11-2 and TRBJ2-7 gives the full variable domain: EAGVAQSPRYKIIEKRQSVAFWCNPISGHATLYWYQQILGQGPKLLIQFQNNGVVDDSQLPKDRFSAERLKGVDSTLKIQPAKLEDSAVYLCASSLDYYYEQYFGPGTRLTVT.